This T cell receptor (beta chain) is drawn from a study of cytomegalovirus exposure and HLA in healthy donors. Notes on the study in general: The dataset shows that most TCR sequences were rare, while some public TCRs occurred in many donors. Based on reports, TCR beta sequences accurately predicted HLA-A and HLA-B alleles for most subjects.

In germline, CDR1 is SGHDN, CDR2 FVKESK. The ends lost 4 bases at V and 4 bases at J; junction bases unmatched: 13. This CDR3 has 16 amino acids. The primer mix had 60 Vbeta and 13 Jbeta primers. Measured with immunoSEQ multiplex PCR; TCRdb has only the in-frame clones, and not every one. This repertoire shows some 45,000 clones, approximately 55% found once; its top ten account for around 10%. As regards this clone: What it recognizes is unknown.

The rearrangement joins TRBV14 to TRBJ2-7, with TRBD1 matching over 7 bases. This receptor was identified in a human donor in good health. The sequenced material came from PBMCs. In DNA form, the CDR3 reads TGTGCCAGCAGCCTCATAGGGGGCGCCGGGCCTTACGAGCAGTACTTC. This codes for CASSLIGGAGPYEQYF.